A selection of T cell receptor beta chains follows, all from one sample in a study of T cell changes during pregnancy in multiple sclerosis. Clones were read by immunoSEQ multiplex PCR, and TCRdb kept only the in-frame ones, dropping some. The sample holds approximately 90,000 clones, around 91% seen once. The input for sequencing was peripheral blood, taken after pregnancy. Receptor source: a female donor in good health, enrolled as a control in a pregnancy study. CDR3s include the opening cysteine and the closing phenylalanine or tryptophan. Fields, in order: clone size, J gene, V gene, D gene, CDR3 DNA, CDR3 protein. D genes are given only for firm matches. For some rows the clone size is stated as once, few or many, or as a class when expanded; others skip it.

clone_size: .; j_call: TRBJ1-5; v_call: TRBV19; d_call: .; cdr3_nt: TGTGCCAGCCGGGATAGGGTAGGTAATCAGCCCCAGCATTTT; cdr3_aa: CASRDRVGNQPQHF
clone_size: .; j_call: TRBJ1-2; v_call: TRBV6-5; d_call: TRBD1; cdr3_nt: TGTGCCAGCAAACAGGGGGCTTACTATGGCTACACCTTC; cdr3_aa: CASKQGAYYGYTF
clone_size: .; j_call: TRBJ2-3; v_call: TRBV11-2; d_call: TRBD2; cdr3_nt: TGTGCCAGCAGCTCAGCGGGGGGCGCTAGCACAGATACGCAGTATTTT; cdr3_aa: CASSSAGGASTDTQYF
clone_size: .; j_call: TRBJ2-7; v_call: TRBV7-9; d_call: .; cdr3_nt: TGTGCCAGCAGCTTAGAGTCCAGGGGCGAGCAGTACTTC; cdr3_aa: CASSLESRGEQYF
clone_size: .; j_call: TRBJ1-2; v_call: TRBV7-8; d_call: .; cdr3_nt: TGTGCCAGCAGCTTAGTAGAGAGAGAGGTCAGGGGAAACACCTTC; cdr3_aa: CASSLVEREVRGNTF
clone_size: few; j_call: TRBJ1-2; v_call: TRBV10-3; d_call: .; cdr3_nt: TGTGCCATCAGTGGGGGAGTGGACTATGGCTACACCTTC; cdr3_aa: CAISGGVDYGYTF
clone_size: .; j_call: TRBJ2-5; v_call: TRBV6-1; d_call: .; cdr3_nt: TGTGCCAGCAGTGAGTCGAGCGGTGGAGAGACCCAGTACTTC; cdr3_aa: CASSESSGGETQYF
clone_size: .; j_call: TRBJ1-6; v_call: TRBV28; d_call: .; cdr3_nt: TGTGCCAGCCACGTTGGTGTGCGGAATTCACCCCTCCACTTT; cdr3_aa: CASHVGVRNSPLHF
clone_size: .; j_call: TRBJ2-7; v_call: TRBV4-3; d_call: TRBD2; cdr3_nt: TGCGCCAGCAGCCAAGGGGGGAGGGACGAGCAGTACTTC; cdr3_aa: CASSQGGRDEQYF
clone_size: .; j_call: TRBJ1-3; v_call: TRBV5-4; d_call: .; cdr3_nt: TGTGCCAGCAGCTTGTCCCCCAGCTCTGGAAACACCATATATTTT; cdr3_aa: CASSLSPSSGNTIYF
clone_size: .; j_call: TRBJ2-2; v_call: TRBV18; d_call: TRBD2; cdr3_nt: TGTGCCAGCTCACCGGGACTAGCGGTGAACACCGGGGAGCTGTTTTTT; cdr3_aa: CASSPGLAVNTGELFF
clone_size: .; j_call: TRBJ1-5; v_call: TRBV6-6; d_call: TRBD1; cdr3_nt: TGTGCCAGCAGTCCCGGACAGGGCAATCAGCCCCAGCATTTT; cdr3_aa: CASSPGQGNQPQHF
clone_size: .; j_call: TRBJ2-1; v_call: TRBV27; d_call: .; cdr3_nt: TGTGCCAGCAGTTTATCAGCCCACAATGAGCAGTTCTTC; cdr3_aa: CASSLSAHNEQFF
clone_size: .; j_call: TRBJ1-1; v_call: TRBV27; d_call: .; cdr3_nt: TGTGCCAGCAGTTTAAATGGGGCTGGTGAAGCTTTCTTT; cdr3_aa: CASSLNGAGEAFF
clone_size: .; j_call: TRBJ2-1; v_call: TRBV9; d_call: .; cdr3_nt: TGTGCCAGCAGTGGGATGCGGCGGGGATATTTGAATGAGCAGTTCTTC; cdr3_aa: CASSGMRRGYLNEQFF
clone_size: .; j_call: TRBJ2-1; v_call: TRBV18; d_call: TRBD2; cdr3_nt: TGTGCCAGCTCACCCTTTAGCGGGGGGGCCTCCTACAATGAGCAGTTCTTC; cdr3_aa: CASSPFSGGASYNEQFF
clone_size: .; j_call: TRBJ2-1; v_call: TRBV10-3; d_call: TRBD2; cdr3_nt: TGTGCCATCAGTGATCGTGCGGGGGGGAGCTCCTACAATGAGCAGTTCTTC; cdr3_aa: CAISDRAGGSSYNEQFF
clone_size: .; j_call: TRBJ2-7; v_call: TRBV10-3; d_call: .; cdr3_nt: TGTGCCATCAGTGAGTCAGTGAGCTCCTGCGAGCAGTACTTC; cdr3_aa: CAISESVSSCEQYF
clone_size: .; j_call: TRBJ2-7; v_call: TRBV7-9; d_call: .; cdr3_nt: TGTGCCAGCAGCTACAGGCCCTACGAGCAGTACTTC; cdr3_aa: CASSYRPYEQYF
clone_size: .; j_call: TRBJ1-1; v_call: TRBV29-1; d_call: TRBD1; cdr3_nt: TGCAGCGCCCGGGACAGGGTAGCTGCGAAAGCTTTCTTT; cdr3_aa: CSARDRVAAKAFF
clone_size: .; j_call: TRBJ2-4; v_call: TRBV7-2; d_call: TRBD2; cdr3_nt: TGTGCCAGCAGCTTCACTAGCGGGGGGGCCGCCATTCAGTACTTC; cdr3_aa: CASSFTSGGAAIQYF
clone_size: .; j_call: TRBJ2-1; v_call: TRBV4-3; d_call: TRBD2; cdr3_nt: TGCGCCAGCAGCCAAGATAAAGGACTAGCGGGGGGTGAGCAGTTCTTC; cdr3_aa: CASSQDKGLAGGEQFF
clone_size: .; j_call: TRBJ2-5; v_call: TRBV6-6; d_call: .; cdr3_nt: TGTGCCAGCAGTTACGGCGAGACCCAGTACTTC; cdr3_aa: CASSYGETQYF
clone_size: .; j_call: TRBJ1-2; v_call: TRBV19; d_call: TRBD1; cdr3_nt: TGTGCCAGTAGGAACGCAGGGGGCAATGGCTACACCTTC; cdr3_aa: CASRNAGGNGYTF
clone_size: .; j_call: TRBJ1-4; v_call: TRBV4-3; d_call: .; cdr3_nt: TGCGCCAGCAGCCAAGGTGCGGTCCGAGAAAATGAAAAACTGTTTTTT; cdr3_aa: CASSQGAVRENEKLFF
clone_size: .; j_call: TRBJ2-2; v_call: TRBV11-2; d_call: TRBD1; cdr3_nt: TGTGCCAGCAGCTCGTCCCTACAGGGGGCAGGGACCGGGGAGCTGTTTTTT; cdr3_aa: CASSSSLQGAGTGELFF
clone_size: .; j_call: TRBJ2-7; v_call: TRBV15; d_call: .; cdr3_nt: TGTGCCACCAGCGGAACTGGGCACGAGCAGTACTTC; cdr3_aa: CATSGTGHEQYF
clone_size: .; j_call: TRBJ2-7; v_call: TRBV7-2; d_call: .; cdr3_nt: TGTGCCAGCAGCTCAGGGTGGGCCCCCTACGAGCAGTACTTC; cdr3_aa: CASSSGWAPYEQYF
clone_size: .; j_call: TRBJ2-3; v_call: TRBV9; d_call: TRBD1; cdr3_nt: TGTGCCAGCAGCGCCGGGACAGCTAGCACAGATACGCAGTATTTT; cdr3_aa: CASSAGTASTDTQYF
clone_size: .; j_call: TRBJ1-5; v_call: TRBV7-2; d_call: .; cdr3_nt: TGTGCCAGCAGCCCCCGTCCCGATCAGCCCCAGCATTTT; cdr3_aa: CASSPRPDQPQHF
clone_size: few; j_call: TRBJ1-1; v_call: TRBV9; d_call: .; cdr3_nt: TGTGCCAGCAGCCCGCAGGTGGGGAACACTGAAGCTTTCTTT; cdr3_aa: CASSPQVGNTEAFF
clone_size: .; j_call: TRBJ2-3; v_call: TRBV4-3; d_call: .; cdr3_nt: TGCGCCAGCAGCCAAGATCCCCGGGGGGCGCGCACAGATACGCAGTATTTT; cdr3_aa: CASSQDPRGARTDTQYF
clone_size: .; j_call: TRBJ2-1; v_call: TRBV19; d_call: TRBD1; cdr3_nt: TGTGCCAGTAGCTTCCCGGGACAGGTAGGCTACAATGAGCAGTTCTTC; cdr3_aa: CASSFPGQVGYNEQFF
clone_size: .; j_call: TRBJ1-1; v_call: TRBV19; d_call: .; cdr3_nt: TGTGCCAGTAGTTCTCGAGGCGACACTGAAGCTTTCTTT; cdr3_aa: CASSSRGDTEAFF
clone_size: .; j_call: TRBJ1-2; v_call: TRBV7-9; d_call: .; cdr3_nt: TGTGCCAGCAGCTTAGTAGAGGGCGGCTATGGCTACACCTTC; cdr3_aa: CASSLVEGGYGYTF
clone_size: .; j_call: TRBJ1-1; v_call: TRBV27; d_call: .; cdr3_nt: TGTGCCAGCAGTTTTCGCCGGGGTAACACTGAAGCTTTCTTT; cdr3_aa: CASSFRRGNTEAFF
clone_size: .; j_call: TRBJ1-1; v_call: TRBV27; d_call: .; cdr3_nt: TGTGCCAGCAGTCAGGACACTCCGACGGGTGAAGCTTTCTTT; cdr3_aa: CASSQDTPTGEAFF
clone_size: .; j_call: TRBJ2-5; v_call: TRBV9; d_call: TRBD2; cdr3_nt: TGTGCCAGCAGCTTCAAGCGGGGGGATATACAAGAGACCCAGTACTTC; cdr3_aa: CASSFKRGDIQETQYF
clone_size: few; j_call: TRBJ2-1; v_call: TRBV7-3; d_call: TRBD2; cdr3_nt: TGTGCCAGTAGCGGGGGGGGGTACAATGAGCAGTTCTTC; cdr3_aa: CASSGGGYNEQFF
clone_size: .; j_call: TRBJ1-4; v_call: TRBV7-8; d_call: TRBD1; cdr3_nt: TGTGCCAGCAGCCCCAGACCTGGGACAGTTAATGAAAAACTGTTTTTT; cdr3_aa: CASSPRPGTVNEKLFF
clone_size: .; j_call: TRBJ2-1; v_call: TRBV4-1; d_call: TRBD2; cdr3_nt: TGCGCCAGCAGCCAAGACGAGCGGGGGGGAGGGGAGCAGTTCTTC; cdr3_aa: CASSQDERGGGEQFF
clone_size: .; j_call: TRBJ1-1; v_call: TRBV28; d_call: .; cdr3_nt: TGTGCCAGCAGTCCAGTTTCGGGTCAGAACACTGAAGCTTTCTTT; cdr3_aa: CASSPVSGQNTEAFF
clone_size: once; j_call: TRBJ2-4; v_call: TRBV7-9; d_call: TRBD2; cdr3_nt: TGTGCCAGCAGCCCGGGGGGGGGTAGCATTCAGTACTTC; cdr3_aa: CASSPGGGSIQYF
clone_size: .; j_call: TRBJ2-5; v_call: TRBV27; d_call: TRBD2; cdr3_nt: TGTGCCAGCAGTCTGACGGGAGGCGAGACCCAGTACTTC; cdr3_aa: CASSLTGGETQYF
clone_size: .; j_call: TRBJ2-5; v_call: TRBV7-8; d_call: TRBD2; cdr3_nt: TGTGCCAGCAGACAAACACTAGCGCAAGAGACCCAGTACTTC; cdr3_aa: CASRQTLAQETQYF
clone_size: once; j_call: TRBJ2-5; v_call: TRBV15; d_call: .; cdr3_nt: TGTGCCACCAGCAGAGATCGCGGGGTCCAAGAGACCCAGTACTTC; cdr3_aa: CATSRDRGVQETQYF
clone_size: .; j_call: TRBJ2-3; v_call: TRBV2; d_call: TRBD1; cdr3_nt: TGTGCCAGCAACGGACAGGGGATTAGCACAGATACGCAGTATTTT; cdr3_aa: CASNGQGISTDTQYF
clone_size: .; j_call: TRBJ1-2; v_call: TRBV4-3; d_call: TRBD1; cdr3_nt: TGCGCCAGCAGCCAACCGGGACAGGCGGCTGGCTACACCTTC; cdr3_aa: CASSQPGQAAGYTF
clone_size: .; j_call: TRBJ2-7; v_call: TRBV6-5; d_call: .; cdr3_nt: TGTGCCAGCAGTTACGTGGACAGCTACGAGCAGTACTTC; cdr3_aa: CASSYVDSYEQYF
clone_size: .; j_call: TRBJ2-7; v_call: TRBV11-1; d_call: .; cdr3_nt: TGTGCCAGCAGCTTATCGGCGCGGCGGGAGCAGTACTTC; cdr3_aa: CASSLSARREQYF
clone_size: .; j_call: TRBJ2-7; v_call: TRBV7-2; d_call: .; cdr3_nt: TGTGCCAGCAGCTTAGGGAGGGGGCGGGTGCGCGGCTACGAGCAGTACTTC; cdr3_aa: CASSLGRGRVRGYEQYF
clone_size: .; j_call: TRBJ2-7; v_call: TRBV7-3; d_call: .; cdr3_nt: TGTGCCAGCAGCCTGAATCCACAGTACGAGCAGTACTTC; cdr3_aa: CASSLNPQYEQYF
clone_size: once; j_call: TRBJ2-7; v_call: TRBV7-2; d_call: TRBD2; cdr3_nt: TGTGCCAGCAGCTTGACGGGGGGTTCCTACGAGCAGTACTTC; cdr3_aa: CASSLTGGSYEQYF
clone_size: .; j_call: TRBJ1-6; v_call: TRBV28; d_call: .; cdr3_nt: TGTGCCAGCTGTTATACCGCCGGGGGACCCCTCCACTTT; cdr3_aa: CASCYTAGGPLHF
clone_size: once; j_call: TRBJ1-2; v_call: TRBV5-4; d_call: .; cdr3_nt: TGCGCCAGCAGCCCGGGGGGCCAGTATGGCTACACCTTC; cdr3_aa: CASSPGGQYGYTF
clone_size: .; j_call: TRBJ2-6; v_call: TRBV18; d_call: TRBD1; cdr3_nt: TGTGCCAGCTCACCAATCGGGACAGTGGTGGGCTCTGGGGCCAACGTCCTGACTTTC; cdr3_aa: CASSPIGTVVGSGANVLTF
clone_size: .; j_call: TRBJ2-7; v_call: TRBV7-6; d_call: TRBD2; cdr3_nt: TGTGCCAGCAGCCCCCTGACGGGAGGCGAGCAGTACTTC; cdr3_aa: CASSPLTGGEQYF
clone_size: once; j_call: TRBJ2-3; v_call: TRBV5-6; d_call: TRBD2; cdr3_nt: TGTGCCAGCAGCTGGTATAGCGGGGCTACAGATACGCAGTATTTT; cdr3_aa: CASSWYSGATDTQYF